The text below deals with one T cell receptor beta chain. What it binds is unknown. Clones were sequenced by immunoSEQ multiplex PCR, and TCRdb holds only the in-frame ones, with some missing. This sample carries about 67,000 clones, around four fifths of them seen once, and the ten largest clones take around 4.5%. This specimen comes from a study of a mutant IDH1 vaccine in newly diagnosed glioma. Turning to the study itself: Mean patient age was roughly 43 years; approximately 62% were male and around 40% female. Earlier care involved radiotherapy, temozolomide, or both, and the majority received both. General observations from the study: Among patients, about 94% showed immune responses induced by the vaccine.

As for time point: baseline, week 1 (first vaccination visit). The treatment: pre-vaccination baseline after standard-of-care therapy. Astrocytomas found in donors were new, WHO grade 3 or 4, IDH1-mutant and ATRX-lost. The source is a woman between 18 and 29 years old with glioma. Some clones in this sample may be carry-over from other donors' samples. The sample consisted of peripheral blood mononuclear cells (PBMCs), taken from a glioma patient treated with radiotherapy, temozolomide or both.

CDR3 DNA sequence: TGTGCCAGCACCGCGGACAGGGTCATCCCCTACACCTTC. Its protein is CASTADRVIPYTF. V usage is TRBV6-1 and J usage is TRBJ1-2; 8 bases fit TRBD1. This CDR3 region has 13 residues. The ends lost 7 bases at V and 10 bases at J; junction bases unmatched: 11. Germline loops: CDR1 MNHNS, CDR2 SASEGT.